This note documents a single T cell receptor beta chain sequence. This sample was taken from a study of blood T cell repertoires in COVID-19. Across the study: Samples came from the United States, Italy and Spain, spanning acute and convalescent COVID-19. PBMCs, B-cell-depleted T cells, or T cells were the source of the cDNA or gDNA that made up the material.

Authors' methods: Amplification with reference gene primers provided the estimates of nucleated cell counts. Here immunoSEQ multiplex PCR was the method, and the copy in TCRdb shows in-frame clones only, minus some. V, J and clone size are those of that table, while D and trimming were read from the DNA. Seen here are around 220,000 clones, 84% observed once, and the top ten hold 7.8%. The CDR3 loop spans 15 amino acids. The germline V gene encodes CDR1 SEHNR and CDR2 FQNEAQ (reference sequence). J was trimmed by 8 bases and V by 5 bases; bases with no gene match: 11. Seattle patients were enrolled while actively infected and followed longitudinally.

This receptor was identified in a woman of 80 years or more with COVID-19, enrolled during active disease. The rearrangement links TRBV7-9 to TRBJ1-4, with TRBD1 identical over 7 bases. Sequences were obtained from peripheral blood. This chain's CDR3 is CASSANRGVREKLFF. The CDR3 DNA is TGTGCCAGCAGCGCAAACAGGGGAGTAAGAGAAAAACTGTTTTTT.